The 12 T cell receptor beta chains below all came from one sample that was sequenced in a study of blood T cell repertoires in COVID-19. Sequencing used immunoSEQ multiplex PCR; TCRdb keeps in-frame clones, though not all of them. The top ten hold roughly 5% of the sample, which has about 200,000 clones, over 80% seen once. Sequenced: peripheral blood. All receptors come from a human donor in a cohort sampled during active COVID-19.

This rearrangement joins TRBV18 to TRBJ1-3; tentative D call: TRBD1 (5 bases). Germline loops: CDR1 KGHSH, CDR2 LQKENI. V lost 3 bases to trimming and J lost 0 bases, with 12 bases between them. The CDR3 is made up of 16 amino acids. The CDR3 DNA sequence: TGTGCCAGCTCACCCTTGGACGGGGGCTCTGGAAACACCATATATTTT. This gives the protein CASSPLDGGSGNTIYF.

CDR3 sequence reads: CASRLGQPGNTIYF. As DNA, the CDR3 is TGTGCCAGCAGACTTGGACAGCCTGGAAACACCATATATTTT. The rearrangement uses TRBV6-5 and TRBJ1-3, with D tentatively TRBD1 (6 bases). The CDR3 contains 14 residues. Trimming shortened V by 6 bases and J by 2 bases, and 11 bases separated the two germline ends. Germline loops: CDR1 MNHEY, CDR2 SVGAGI.

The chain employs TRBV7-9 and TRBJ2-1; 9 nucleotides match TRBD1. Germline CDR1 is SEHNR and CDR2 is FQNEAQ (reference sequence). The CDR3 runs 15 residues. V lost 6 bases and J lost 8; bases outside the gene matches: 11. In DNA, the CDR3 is TGTGCCAGCAGTCCTCTCCGGGACAGGGCCCATGAGCAGTTCTTC. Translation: CASSPLRDRAHEQFF.

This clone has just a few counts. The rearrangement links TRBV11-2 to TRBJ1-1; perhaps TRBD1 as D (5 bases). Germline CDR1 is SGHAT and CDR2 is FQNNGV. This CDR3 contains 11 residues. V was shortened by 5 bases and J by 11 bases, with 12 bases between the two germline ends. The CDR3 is CASSIGTYAFF. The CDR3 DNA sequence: TGTGCCAGCAGCATCGGGACTTATGCTTTCTTT.

CDR3 nucleotide sequence: TGTGCCAGCAGCTTATGGGGGGGAGAGACCCAGTACTTC. This gives the protein CASSLWGGETQYF. The chain carries TRBV7-9 and TRBJ2-5; 7 bases match TRBD2. The V segment lost 2 bases and the J segment 4 bases; nucleotides outside the gene matches: 1. Germline lookup yields CDR1 SEHNR and CDR2 FQNEAQ (reference sequence). The CDR3 covers 13 residues.

The CDR3 bases are TGTGCCAGCAGCCTAACGACAGGGCCTGGAAACACCATATATTTT. This translates into CASSLTTGPGNTIYF. The chain uses TRBV7-2 and TRBJ1-3, with TRBD1 matching 7 bases. CDR3 size: 15 residues. Germline assignment: CDR1 SGHTA and CDR2 FQGNSA. V shed 5 bases, J shed 2 bases, and the junction held 6 bases outside the gene matches.

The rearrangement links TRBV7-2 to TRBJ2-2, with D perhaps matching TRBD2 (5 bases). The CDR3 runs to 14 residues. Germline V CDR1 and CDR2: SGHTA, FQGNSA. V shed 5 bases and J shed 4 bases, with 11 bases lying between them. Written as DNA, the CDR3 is TGTGCCAGCAGCCCAACACGGGGCACCGGGGAGCTGTTTTTT. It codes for CASSPTRGTGELFF.

CDR3 sequence reads: CASSLRAGGGYEQFF. DNA of the CDR3: TGTGCCAGCAGTTTAAGGGCAGGGGGCGGGTATGAGCAGTTCTTC. This chain uses TRBV28 with TRBJ2-1; TRBD1 matches at 8 bases. Germline CDR1 and CDR2: MDHEN and SYDVKM. V shed 2 bases, J shed 8 bases, and the junction held 8 bases outside the gene matches. CDR3 length: 15 amino acids.

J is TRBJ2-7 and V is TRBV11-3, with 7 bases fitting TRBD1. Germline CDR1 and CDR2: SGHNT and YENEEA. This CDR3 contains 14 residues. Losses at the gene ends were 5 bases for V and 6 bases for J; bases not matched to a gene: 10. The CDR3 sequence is CASSRDRGRTEQYF. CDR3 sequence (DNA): TGTGCCAGCAGCCGGGACAGAGGACGAACCGAGCAGTACTTC.

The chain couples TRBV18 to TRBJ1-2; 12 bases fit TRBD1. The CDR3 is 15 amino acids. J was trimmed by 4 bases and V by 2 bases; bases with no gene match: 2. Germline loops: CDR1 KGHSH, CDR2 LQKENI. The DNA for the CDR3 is TGTGCCAGCTCACCAGGGACAGGGGGCGGCTATGGCTACACCTTC. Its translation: CASSPGTGGGYGYTF. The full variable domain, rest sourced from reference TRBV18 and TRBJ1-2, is NAGVMQNPRHLVRRRGQEARLRCSPMKGHSHVYWYRQLPEEGLKFMVYLQKENIIDESGMPKERFSAEFPKEGPSILRIQQVVRGDSAAYFCASSPGTGGGYGYTFGSGTRLTVV.

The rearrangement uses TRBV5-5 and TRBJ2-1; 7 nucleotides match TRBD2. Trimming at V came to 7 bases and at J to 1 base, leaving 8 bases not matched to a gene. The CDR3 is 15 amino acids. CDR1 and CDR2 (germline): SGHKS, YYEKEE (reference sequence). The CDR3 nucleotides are TGTGCCAGCGCGATGGCGGGGGAGTCCTACAATGAGCAGTTCTTC. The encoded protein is CASAMAGESYNEQFF. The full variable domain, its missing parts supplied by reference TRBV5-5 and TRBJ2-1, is DAGVTQSPTHLIKTRGQQVTLRCSPISGHKSVSWYQQVLGQGPQFIFQYYEKEERGRGNFPDRFSARQFPNYSSELNVNALLLGDSALYLCASAMAGESYNEQFFGPGTRLTVL.

The CDR3 region is CASSLQGIEQYF. Here the CDR3 DNA reads TGTGCCAGCTCCCTACAGGGTATCGAGCAGTACTTC. The gene calls are TRBV18 and TRBJ2-7, with D tentatively TRBD1 (6 bases). The CDR3 runs to 12 residues. V was shortened by 6 bases and J by 6 bases, with 12 bases between the two germline ends. Per germline, CDR1 KGHSH and CDR2 LQKENI. Full variable domain (outside the CDR3, taken from reference TRBV18 and TRBJ2-7): NAGVMQNPRHLVRRRGQEARLRCSPMKGHSHVYWYRQLPEEGLKFMVYLQKENIIDESGMPKERFSAEFPKEGPSILRIQQVVRGDSAAYFCASSLQGIEQYFGPGTRLTVT.